This entry features one T cell receptor beta chain sequence. The antigen remains unidentified. Sequenced by immunoSEQ multiplex PCR; TCRdb stores in-frame clones only, minus some. Seen here are about 89,000 clones, 70% to 85% observed once, and the top ten hold 32%. This entry comes from a study of cytotoxic CD8 clonotypes in ibrutinib-treated CLL. Germline CDR1 and CDR2: MGHRA and YSYEKL. The length of the CDR3 is 17 residues. The V gene end was trimmed by 1 base and the J gene end by 3 bases; junction bases not matched to a gene: 8. General observations from the study: Few clonotypes were public, and these shrank or held steady under treatment. Baseline-level clonality went beyond age-matched healthy donors and moved in step with circulating CD8+ T-cell counts.

The rearrangement joins TRBV4-1 to TRBJ2-5, with TRBD2 matching over 10 bases. The receptor comes from a human donor with chronic lymphocytic leukemia. The input for sequencing was PBMCs, taken after 12 months of ibrutinib treatment. The CDR3 is CASSQGVGAGGKETQYF. The CDR3 DNA reads TGCGCCAGCAGCCAAGGAGTGGGAGCGGGGGGGAAAGAGACCCAGTACTTC.